Listed below are T cell receptor beta chains from one sample, sequenced in a study of post-analysis software for immune sequencing data. TCRdb passed the PCR reads through MiXCR, listing each CDR3 protein once. The profile shows more than 450,000 distinct CDR3 sequences, 44% of them singletons. The sequencing input was blood. Source of these receptors: a girl aged 10-17 years with multiple sclerosis. Each CDR3 is given with its conserved first and last residue. Each record gives: D gene, J gene, V gene, CDR3 length, clone size, CDR3 DNA, CDR3 protein. A D gene is named only where the DNA matches it firmly. Clone size is given for some rows only: seen once, a few or many times, or a class if the clone is expanded.

NA | TRBJ2-1 | TRBV3-1 | 15 | few | TGTGCCAGCAGCCAAGATTTAGCGGCCTACAATGAGCAGTTCTTC | CASSQDLAAYNEQFF
TRBD1 | TRBJ2-1 | TRBV12-3/TRBV12-4 | 14 | NA | TGTGCCAGCAGTTTAGCGCCCAGGGGGAATGAGCAGTTCTTC | CASSLAPRGNEQFF
TRBD2 | TRBJ2-2 | TRBV6-5 | 15 | once | TGTGCCAGCAAATGGCGGGAGGGAAACACCGGGGAGCTGTTTTTT | CASKWREGNTGELFF
TRBD1 | TRBJ1-1 | TRBV6-5 | 16 | NA | TGTGCCAGCAGTTACTCCTCCAGACAGGGGGGCACTGAAGCTTTCTTT | CASSYSSRQGGTEAFF
NA | TRBJ2-6 | TRBV30 | 19 | NA | TGTGCCTGGAGTGTACTCCAATACACGGGCGGGACCGGGGCCAACGTCCTGACTTTC | CAWSVLQYTGGTGANVLTF
TRBD2 | TRBJ2-5 | TRBV7-7 | 15 | few | TGTGCCAGCAGCTTACAGCGGGGGGGCCAAGAGACCCAGTACTTC | CASSLQRGGQETQYF
NA | TRBJ1-2 | TRBV10-3 | 11 | NA | TGTGCCATCAGTGACGGGTATGGCTACACCTTC | CAISDGYGYTF
NA | TRBJ2-1 | TRBV27 | 15 | once | TGTGCCAGCAGTTTAGACTCAACCTCCTACAATGAGCAGTTCTTC | CASSLDSTSYNEQFF
TRBD1 | TRBJ2-5 | TRBV10-3 | 13 | few | TGTGCCACCTATGACAGGGTCCAAGAGACCCAGTACTTC | CATYDRVQETQYF
NA | TRBJ2-3 | TRBV20-1 | 14 | NA | TGCAGTGCTTACACCGGGGGAAGCACAGATACGCAGTATTTT | CSAYTGGSTDTQYF
NA | TRBJ2-3 | TRBV7-8 | 14 | many | TGTGCCAGCAGCTTAGTCCCCTCTCCGGATACGCAGTATTTT | CASSLVPSPDTQYF
NA | TRBJ1-2 | TRBV7-9 | 16 | NA | TGTGCCAGCAGCTCAACAATCACTACAGGGTACTATGGCTACACCTTC | CASSSTITTGYYGYTF
NA | TRBJ2-7 | TRBV6-5 | 13 | NA | TGTGCCAGCAGGGAGACAGCCTGGGACGAGCAGTACTTC | CASRETAWDEQYF
TRBD1 | TRBJ1-5 | TRBV7-9 | 16 | once | TGTGCCAGCAGCCCAGGGACAGGGGGCGATTCTCAGCCCCAGCATTTT | CASSPGTGGDSQPQHF
NA | TRBJ1-2 | TRBV7-3 | 15 | once | TGTGCCAGCAGCCCGGGGGGGCAGGGGAACGAAGGCTACACCTTC | CASSPGGQGNEGYTF
NA | TRBJ2-1 | TRBV6-5 | 14 | NA | TGTGCCAGCAGTTACCAAGGGGATTGCGATGAGCAGTTCTTC | CASSYQGDCDEQFF
NA | TRBJ1-5 | TRBV18 | 12 | NA | TGTGCCAGCTCACGGGACGCTCAGCCCCAGCATTTT | CASSRDAQPQHF
TRBD2 | TRBJ2-1 | TRBV5-1 | 14 | NA | TGCGCCAGCTCGACTAGCGGGGCTTCCGATGAGCAGTTCTTC | CASSTSGASDEQFF
NA | TRBJ1-1 | TRBV4-1 | 16 | NA | TGCGCCAGCAGCCCGGCGTTAAACCGAGGGAACACTGAAGCTTTCTTT | CASSPALNRGNTEAFF